This TCR beta chain came from a study of CD8 T cell repertoires and HIV-1 epitope variants. Study-level information: Separate wells received one of Twenty-five Gag or Nef variant peptides. 1M T cells were kept uncultured as a baseline.

Assay used: immunoSEQ multiplex PCR; TCRdb lists only in-frame clones, some missing. The sample has under 5,500 clones; approximately 61% are singletons. The germline V and J ends were trimmed by 5 bases and 0 bases, with 8 bases remaining between them. Germline V lookup: CDR1 SGDLS, CDR2 YYNGEE. This CDR3 has 14 amino acids. In its sample, this clone was seen a few times. The antigen remains unidentified. The clonotype comes from a male donor with HIV. The sequenced material came from cultured CD8+ T cells derived from PBMCs. This sequence joins TRBV9 and TRBJ1-4; D is ambiguous. The CDR3 sequence is CASSGGATNEKLFF. The CDR3 DNA sequence: TGTGCCAGCAGTGGAGGAGCAACTAATGAAAAACTGTTTTTT.